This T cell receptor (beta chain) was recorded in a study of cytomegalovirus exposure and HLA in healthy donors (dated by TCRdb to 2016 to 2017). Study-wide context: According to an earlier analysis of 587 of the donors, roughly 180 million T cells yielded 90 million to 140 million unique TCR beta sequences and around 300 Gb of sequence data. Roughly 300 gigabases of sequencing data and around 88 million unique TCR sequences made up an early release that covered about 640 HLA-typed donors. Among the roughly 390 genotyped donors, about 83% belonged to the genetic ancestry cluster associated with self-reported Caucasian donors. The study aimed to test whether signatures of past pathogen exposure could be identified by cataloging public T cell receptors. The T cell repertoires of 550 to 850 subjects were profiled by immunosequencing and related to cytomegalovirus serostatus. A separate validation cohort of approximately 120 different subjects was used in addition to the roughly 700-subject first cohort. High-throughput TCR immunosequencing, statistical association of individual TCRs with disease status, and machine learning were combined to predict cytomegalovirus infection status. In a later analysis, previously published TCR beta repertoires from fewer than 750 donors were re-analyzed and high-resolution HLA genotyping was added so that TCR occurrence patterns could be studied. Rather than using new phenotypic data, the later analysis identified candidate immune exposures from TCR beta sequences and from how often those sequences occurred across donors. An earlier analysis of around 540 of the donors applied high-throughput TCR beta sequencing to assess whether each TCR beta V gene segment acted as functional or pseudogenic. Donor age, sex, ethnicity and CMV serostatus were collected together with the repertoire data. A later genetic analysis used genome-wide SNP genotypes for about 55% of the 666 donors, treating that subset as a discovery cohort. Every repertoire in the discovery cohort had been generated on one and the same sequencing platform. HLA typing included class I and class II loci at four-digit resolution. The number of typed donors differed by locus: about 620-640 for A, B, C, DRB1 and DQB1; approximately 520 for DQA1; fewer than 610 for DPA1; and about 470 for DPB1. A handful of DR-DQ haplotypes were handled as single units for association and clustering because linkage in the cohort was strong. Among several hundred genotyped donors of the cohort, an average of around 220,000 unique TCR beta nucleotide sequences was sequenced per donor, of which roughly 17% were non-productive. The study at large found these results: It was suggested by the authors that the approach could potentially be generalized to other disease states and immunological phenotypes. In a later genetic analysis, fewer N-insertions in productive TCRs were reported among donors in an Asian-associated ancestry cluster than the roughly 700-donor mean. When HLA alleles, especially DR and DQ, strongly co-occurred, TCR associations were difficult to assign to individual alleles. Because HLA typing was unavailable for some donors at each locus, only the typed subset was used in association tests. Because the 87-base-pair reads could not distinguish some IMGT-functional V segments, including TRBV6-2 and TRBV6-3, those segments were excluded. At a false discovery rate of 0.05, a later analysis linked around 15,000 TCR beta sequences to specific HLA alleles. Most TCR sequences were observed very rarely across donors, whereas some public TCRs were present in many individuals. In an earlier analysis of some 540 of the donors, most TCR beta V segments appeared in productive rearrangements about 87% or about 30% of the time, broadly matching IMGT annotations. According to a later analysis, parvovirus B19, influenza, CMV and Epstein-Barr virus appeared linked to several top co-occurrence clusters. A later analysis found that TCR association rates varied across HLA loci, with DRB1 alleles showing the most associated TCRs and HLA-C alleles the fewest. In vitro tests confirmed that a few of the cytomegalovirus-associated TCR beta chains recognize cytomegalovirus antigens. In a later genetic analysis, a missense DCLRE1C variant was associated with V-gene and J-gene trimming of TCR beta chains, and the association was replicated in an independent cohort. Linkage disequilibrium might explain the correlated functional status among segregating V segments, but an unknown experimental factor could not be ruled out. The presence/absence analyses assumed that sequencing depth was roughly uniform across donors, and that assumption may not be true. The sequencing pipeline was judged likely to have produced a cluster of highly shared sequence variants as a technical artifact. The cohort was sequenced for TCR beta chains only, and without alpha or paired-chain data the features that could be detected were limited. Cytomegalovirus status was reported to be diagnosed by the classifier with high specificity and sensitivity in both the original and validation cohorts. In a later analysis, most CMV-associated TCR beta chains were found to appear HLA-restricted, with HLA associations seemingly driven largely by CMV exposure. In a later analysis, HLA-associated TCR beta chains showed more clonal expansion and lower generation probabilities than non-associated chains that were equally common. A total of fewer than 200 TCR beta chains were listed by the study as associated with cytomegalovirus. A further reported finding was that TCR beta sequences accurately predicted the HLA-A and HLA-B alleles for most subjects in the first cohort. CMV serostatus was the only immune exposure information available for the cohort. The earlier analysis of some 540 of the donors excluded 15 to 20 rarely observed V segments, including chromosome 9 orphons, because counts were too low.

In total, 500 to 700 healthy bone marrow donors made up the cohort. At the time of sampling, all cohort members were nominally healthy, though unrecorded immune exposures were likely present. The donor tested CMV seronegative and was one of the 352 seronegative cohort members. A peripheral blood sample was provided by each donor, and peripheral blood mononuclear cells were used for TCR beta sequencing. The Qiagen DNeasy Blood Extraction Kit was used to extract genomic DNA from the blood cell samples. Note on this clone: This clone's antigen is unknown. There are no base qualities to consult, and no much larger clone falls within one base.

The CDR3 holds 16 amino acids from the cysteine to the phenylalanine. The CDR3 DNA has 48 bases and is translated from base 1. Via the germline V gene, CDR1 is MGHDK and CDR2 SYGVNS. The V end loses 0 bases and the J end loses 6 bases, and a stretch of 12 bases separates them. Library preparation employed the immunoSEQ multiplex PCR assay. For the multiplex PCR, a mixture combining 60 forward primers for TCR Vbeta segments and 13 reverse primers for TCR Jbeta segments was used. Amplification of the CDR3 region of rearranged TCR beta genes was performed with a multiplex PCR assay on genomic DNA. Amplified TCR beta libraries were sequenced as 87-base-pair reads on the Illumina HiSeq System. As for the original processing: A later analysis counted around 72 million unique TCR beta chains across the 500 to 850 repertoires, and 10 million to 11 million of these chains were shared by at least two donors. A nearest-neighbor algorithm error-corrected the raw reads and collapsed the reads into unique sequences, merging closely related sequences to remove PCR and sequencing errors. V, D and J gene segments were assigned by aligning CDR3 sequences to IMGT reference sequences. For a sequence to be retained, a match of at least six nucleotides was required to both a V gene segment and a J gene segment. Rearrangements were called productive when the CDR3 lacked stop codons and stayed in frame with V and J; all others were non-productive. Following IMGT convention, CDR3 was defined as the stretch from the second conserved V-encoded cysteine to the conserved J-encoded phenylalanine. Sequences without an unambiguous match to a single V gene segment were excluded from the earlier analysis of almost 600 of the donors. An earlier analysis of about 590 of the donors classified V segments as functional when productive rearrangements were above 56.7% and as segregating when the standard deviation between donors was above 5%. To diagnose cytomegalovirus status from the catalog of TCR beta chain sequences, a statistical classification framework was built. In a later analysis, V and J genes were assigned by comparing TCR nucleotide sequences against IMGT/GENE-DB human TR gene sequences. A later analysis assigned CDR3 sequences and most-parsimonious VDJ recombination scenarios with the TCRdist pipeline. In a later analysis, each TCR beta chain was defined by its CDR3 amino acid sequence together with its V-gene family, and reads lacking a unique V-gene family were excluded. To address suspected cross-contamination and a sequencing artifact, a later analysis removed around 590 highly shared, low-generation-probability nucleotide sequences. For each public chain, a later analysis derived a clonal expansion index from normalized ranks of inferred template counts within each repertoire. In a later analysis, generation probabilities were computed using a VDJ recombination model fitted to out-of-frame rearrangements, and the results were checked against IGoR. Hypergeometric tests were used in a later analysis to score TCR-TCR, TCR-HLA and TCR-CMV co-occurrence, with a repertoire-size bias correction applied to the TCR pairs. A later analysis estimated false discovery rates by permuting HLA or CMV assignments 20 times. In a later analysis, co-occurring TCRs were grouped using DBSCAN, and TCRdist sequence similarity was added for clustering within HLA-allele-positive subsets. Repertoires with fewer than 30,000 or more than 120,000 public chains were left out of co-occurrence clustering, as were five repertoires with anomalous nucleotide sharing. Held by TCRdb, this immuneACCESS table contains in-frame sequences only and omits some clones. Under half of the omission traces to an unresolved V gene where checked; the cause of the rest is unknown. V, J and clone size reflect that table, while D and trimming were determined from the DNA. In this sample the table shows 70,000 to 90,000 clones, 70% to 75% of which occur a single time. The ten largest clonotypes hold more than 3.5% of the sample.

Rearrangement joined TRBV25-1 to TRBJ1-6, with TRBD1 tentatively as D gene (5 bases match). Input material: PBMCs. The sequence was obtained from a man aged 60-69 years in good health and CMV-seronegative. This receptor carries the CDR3 CASSEYMGGTNSPLHF. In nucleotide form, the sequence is TGTGCCAGCAGTGAATATATGGGGGGGACTAATTCACCCCTCCACTTT.